This record concerns one T cell receptor beta chain sequence. Trimming took 2 bases from V and 1 from J, leaving 11 bases between them. The V gene's germline CDR1 is KGHSH and CDR2 LQKENI. The CDR3 length is 16 residues. This specimen belongs to a study of Ad26.COV2.S vaccination and SARS-CoV-2 variants. Treatment specified: some 20 received Ad26.COV2.S at low or high dose, single or two shots; 5 received placebo; per-sample allocation not given. Collection of samples fell on day 63 after the first vaccine or placebo injection. This table comes from immunoSEQ multiplex PCR, and its TCRdb copy is limited to in-frame clones, with some not included. The sample includes hundreds of thousands of clones, roughly 90% seen only once; the top ten take approximately 1.5%.

The chain recombines TRBV18 with TRBJ1-4; D is uncertain. The receptor was isolated from a person between 18 and 59 years old who received the Ad26.COV2.S COVID-19 vaccine or a placebo. Sample: peripheral blood, taken in a trial of Ad26.COV2.S vaccine versus placebo. The CDR3 region is CASSPTRAVTNEKLFF. The DNA for the CDR3 is TGTGCCAGCTCACCAACAAGGGCCGTAACTAATGAAAAACTGTTTTTT.